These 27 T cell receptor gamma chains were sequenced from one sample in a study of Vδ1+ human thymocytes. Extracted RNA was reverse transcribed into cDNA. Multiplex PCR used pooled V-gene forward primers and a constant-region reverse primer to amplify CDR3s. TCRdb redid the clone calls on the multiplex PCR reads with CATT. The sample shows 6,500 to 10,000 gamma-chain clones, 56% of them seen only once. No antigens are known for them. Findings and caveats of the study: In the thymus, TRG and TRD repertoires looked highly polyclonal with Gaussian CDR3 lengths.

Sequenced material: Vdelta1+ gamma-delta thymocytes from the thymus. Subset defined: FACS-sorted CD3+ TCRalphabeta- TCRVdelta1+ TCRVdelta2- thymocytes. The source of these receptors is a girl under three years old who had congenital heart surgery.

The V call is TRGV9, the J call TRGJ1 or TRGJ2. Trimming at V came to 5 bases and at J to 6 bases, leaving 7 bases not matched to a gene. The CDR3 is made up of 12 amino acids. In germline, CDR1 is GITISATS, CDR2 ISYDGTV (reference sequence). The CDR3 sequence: CALWGRSYKKLF. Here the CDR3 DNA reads TGTGCCTTGTGGGGACGATCTTATAAGAAACTCTTT.

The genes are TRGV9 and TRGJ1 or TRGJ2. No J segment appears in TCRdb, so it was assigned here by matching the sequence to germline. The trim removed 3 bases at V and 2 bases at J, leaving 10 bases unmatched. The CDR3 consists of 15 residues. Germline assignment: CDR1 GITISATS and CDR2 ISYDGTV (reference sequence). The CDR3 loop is CALWEPSRDYYKKLF. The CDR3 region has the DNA TGTGCCTTGTGGGAGCCCTCCCGAGATTATTATAAGAAACTCTTT.

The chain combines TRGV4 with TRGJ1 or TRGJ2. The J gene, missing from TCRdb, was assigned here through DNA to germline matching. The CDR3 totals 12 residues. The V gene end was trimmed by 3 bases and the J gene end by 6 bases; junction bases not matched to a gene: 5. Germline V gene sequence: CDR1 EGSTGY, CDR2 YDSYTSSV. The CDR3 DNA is TGTGCCACCTGGGATTTACCTTATAAGAAACTCTTT. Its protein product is CATWDLPYKKLF.

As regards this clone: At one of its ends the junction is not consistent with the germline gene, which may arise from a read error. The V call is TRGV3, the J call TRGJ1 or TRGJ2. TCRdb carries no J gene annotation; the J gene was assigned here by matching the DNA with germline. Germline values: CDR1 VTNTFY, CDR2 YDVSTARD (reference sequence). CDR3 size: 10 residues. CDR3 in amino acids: CAAWERVKLF. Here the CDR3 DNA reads TGTGCCGCCTGGGAAAGGGTGAAACTCTTT.

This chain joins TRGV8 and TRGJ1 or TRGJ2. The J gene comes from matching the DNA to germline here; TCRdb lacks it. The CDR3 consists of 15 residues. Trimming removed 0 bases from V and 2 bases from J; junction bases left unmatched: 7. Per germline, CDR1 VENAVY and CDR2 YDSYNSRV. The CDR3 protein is CATWDRKGHYYKKLF. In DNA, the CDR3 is TGTGCCACCTGGGATAGGAAAGGGCATTATTATAAGAAACTCTTT.

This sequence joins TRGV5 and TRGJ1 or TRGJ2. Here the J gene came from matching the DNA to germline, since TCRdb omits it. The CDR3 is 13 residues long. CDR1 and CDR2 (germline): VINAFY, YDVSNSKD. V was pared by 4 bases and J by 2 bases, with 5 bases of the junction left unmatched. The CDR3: CATWDSYYYKKLF. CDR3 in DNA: TGTGCCACCTGGGATTCTTATTATTATAAGAAACTCTTT.

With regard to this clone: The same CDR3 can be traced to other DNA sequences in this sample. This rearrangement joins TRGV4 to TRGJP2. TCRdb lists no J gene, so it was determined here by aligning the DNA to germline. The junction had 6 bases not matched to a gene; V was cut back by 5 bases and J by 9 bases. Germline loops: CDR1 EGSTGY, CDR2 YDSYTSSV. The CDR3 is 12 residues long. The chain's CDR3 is CATWARNWIKTF. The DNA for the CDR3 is TGTGCCACCTGGGCGAGGAATTGGATCAAGACGTTT.

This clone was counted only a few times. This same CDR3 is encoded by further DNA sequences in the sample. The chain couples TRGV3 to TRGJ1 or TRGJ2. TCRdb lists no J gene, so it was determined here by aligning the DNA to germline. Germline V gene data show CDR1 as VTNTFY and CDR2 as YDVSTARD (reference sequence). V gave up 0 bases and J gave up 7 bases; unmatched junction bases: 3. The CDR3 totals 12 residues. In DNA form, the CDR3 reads TGTGCCACCTGGGACAGGCGCTATAAGAAACTCTTT. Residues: CATWDRRYKKLF.

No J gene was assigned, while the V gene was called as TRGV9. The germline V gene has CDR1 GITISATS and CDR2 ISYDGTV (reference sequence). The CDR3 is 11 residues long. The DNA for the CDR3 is TGTGCCTTGTGGGGCCTTGCGGGATTACTCTTT. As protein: CALWGLAGLLF.

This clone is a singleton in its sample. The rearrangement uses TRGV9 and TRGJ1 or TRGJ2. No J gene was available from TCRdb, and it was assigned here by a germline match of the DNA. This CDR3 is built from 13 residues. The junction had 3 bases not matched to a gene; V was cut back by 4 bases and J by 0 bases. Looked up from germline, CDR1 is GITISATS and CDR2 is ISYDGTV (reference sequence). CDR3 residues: CALWDKNYYKKLF. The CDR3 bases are TGTGCCTTGTGGGACAAGAATTATTATAAGAAACTCTTT.

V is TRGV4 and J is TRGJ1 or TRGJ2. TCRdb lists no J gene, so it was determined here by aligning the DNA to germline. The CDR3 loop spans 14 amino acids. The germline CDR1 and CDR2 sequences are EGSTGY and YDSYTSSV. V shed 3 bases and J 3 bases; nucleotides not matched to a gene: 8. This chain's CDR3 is CATWDYLSYYKKLF. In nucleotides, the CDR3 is TGTGCCACCTGGGATTATCTTTCTTATTATAAGAAACTCTTT.

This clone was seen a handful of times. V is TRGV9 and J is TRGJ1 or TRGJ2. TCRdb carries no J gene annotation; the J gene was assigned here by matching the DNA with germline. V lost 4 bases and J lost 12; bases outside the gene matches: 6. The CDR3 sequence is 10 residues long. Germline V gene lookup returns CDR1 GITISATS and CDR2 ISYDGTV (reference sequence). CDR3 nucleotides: TGTGCCTTGTGGGAAGGGGGGAAACTCTTT. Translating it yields CALWEGGKLF.

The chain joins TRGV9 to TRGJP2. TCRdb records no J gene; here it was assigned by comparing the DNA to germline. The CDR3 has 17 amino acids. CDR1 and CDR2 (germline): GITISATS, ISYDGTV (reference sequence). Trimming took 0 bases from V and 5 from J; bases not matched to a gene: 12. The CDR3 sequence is CALWEVRSGKSDWIKTF. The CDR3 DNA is TGTGCCTTGTGGGAGGTGCGGTCGGGTAAGAGTGATTGGATCAAGACGTTT.

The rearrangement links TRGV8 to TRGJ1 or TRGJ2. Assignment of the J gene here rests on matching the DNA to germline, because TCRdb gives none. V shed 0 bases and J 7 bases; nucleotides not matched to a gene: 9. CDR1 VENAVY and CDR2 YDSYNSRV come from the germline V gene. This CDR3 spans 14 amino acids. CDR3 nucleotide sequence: TGTGCCACCTGGGATAGGGGCCCATGGTATAAGAAACTCTTT. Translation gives CATWDRGPWYKKLF.

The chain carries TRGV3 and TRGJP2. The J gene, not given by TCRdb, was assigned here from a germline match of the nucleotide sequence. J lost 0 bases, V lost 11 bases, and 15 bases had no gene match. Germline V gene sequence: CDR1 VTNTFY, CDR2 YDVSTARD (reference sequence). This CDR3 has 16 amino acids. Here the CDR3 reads CAIPRSIYSSDWIKTF. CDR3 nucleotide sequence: TGTGCCATCCCCCGTAGTATATATAGTAGTGATTGGATCAAGACGTTT.

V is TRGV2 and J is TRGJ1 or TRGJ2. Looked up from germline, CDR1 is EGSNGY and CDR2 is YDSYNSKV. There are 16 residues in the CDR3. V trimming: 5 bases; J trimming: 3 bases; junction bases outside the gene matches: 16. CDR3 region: CATWVTTPSAYYKKLF. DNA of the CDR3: TGTGCCACCTGGGTCACTACCCCGTCAGCTTATTATAAGAAACTCTTT.

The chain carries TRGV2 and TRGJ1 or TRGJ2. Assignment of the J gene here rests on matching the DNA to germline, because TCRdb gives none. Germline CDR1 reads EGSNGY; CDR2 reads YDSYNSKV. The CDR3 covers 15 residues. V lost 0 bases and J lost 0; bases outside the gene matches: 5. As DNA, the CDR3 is TGTGCCACCTGGGACGGGCCGTGGAATTATTATAAGAAACTCTTT. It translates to CATWDGPWNYYKKLF.

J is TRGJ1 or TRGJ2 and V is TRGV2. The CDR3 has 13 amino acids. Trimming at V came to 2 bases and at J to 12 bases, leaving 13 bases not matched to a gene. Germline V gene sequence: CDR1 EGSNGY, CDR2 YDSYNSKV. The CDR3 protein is CATWDAPQGRKLF. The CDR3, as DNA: TGTGCCACCTGGGACGCCCCTCAGGGTAGGAAACTCTTT.

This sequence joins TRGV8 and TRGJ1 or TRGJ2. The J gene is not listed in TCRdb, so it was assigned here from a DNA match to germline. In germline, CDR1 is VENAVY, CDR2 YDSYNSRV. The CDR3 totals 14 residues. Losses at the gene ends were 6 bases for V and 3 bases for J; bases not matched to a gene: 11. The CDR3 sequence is CATWFDFGYYKKLF. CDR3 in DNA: TGTGCCACCTGGTTCGACTTTGGTTATTATAAGAAACTCTTT.

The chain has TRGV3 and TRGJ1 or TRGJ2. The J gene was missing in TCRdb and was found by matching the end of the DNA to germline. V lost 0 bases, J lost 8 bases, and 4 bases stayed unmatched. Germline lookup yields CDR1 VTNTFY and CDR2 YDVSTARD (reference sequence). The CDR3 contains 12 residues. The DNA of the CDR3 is TGTGCCACCTGGGACAGGCCCGATAAGAAACTCTTT. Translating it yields CATWDRPDKKLF.

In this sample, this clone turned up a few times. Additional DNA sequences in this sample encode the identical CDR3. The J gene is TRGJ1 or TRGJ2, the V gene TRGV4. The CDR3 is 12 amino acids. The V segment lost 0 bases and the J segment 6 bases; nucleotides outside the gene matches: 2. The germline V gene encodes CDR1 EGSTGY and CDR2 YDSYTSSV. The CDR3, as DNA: TGTGCCACCTGGGATGGGCGTTATAAGAAACTCTTT. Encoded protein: CATWDGRYKKLF.

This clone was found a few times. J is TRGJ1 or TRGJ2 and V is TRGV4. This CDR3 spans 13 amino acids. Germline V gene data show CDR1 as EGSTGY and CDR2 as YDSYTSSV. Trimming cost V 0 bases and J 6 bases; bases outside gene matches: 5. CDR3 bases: TGTGCCACCTGGGATGGGCCCTGTTATAAGAAACTCTTT. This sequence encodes CATWDGPCYKKLF.

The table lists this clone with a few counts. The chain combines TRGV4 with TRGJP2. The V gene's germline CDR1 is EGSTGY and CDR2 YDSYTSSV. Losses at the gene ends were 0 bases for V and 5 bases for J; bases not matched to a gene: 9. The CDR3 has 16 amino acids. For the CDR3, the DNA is TGTGCCACCTGGGATGGGCCGGACAAGAGTGATTGGATCAAGACGTTT. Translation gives CATWDGPDKSDWIKTF.

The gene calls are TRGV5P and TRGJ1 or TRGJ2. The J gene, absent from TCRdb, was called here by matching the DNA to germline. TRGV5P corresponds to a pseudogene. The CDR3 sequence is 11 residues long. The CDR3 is CATWGRLKKLF. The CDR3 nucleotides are TGTGCCACCTGGGGCCGCCTTAAGAAACTCTTT.

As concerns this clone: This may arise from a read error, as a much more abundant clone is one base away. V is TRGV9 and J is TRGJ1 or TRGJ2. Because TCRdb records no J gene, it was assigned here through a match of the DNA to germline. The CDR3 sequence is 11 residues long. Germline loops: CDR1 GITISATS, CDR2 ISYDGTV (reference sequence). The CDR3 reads CASWEEYKKLF. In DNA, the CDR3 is TGTGCCTCGTGGGAGGAATATAAGAAACTCTTT.

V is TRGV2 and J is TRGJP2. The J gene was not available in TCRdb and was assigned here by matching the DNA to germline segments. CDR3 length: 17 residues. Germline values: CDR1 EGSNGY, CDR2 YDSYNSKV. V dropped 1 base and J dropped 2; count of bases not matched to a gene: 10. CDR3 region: CATWDGPVGSSDWIKTF. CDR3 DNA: TGTGCCACCTGGGACGGCCCCGTGGGGAGTAGTGATTGGATCAAGACGTTT.

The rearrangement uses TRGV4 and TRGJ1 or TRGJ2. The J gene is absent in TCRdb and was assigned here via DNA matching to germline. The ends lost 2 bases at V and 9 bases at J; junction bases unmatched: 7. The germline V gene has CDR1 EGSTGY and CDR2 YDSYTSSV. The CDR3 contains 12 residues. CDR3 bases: TGTGCCACCTGGGATGACGTGGGTAAGAAACTCTTT. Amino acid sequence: CATWDDVGKKLF.